The 18 T cell receptor beta chains presented below share a single source sample, sequenced in a study of control samples from healthy donors and cancer patients. The method was immunoSEQ multiplex PCR; TCRdb's version includes in-frame clones alone and lacks a portion of them. The data contain 85,000 to 95,000 clones, roughly four fifths of them singletons. The sequenced material came from blood. The receptors were gathered from a woman aged 55-69 years in good health.

The gene calls are TRBV18 and TRBJ1-3; TRBD1 is a possible D gene (5 bases). Germline V gene lookup returns CDR1 KGHSH and CDR2 LQKENI. V dropped 3 bases and J dropped 0 bases, with 9 bases sitting between them. The CDR3 loop spans 15 amino acids. The CDR3 here is CASSPQRGSGNTIYF. CDR3 coding DNA: TGTGCCAGCTCACCTCAAAGGGGCTCTGGAAACACCATATATTTT.

J is TRBJ1-1 and V is TRBV6-6, with D maybe TRBD1 (5 bases). The germline CDR1 and CDR2 sequences are MNHNY and SVGAGI (reference sequence). Trimming removed 6 bases from V and 1 base from J, with 9 bases in between. CDR3 length: 13 amino acids. CDR3 DNA: TGTGCCAGCAGCCGGACAACGAACACTGAAGCTTTCTTT. This sequence encodes CASSRTTNTEAFF.

The chain is built from TRBV11-2 and TRBJ2-5; D uncertain. Per germline, CDR1 SGHAT and CDR2 FQNNGV. Trimming took off 3 bases at V and 5 bases at J, with 13 bases between the two ends. There are 14 residues in the CDR3. CDR3 bases: TGTGCCAGCAGCTTTTCAGGCCAAGAGGAGACCCAGTACTTC. Translation gives CASSFSGQEETQYF. Using reference TRBV11-2 and TRBJ2-5 for the parts outside the CDR3, the full variable domain is EAGVAQSPRYKIIEKRQSVAFWCNPISGHATLYWYQQILGQGPKLLIQFQNNGVVDDSQLPKDRFSAERLKGVDSTLKIQPAKLEDSAVYLCASSFSGQEETQYFGPGTRLLVL.

V is TRBV12-3 or TRBV12-4 and J is TRBJ1-6, with unresolved D. V lost 2 bases and J 7 bases, leaving 3 bases between the germline ends. The CDR3 is made up of 12 amino acids. The CDR3 loop is CASSLRNSPLHF. The CDR3 DNA sequence: TGTGCCAGCAGTTTACGGAATTCACCCCTCCACTTT.

CDR3 in amino acids: CASQGAGSSYNSPLHF. In DNA, the CDR3 is TGTGCCAGCCAGGGGGCGGGGAGCTCCTATAATTCACCCCTCCACTTT. The chain joins TRBV28 to TRBJ1-6; 8 nucleotides agree with TRBD1. J was trimmed by 0 bases and V by 8 bases; bases with no gene match: 6. The CDR3 runs to 16 residues. In germline, CDR1 is MDHEN, CDR2 SYDVKM.

This clone was counted between two and nine times. The chain recombines TRBV29-1 with TRBJ2-7, with D maybe TRBD2 (7 bases). The CDR3 spans 12 residues. V was clipped by 5 bases and J by 4 bases, with 12 bases between them. Germline CDR1 and CDR2: SQVTM and ANQGSEA. In DNA form, the CDR3 reads TGCAGCGTTTCAGAGGGGGGGTACGAGCAGTACTTC. This encodes CSVSEGGYEQYF.

The chain couples TRBV12-3 or TRBV12-4 to TRBJ1-5, with D hard to call. CDR3 length: 11 amino acids. Trimming pared 5 bases from V and 9 bases from J, leaving 8 bases between. The DNA of the CDR3 is TGTGCCAGCAGTCGCTCAGGGCCCCAGCATTTT. Residues: CASSRSGPQHF.

This clone was detected once. This chain uses TRBV5-8 with TRBJ2-3; D perhaps matches TRBD2 (5 bases). This CDR3 spans 15 amino acids. CDR1 is SGHTS, CDR2 YDEGEE, per germline. Trimming took 4 bases from V and 2 from J, leaving 14 bases between them. CDR3 DNA: TGTGCCAGCAGCCTGATTGGAGCGGCCACAGATACGCAGTATTTT. Residues: CASSLIGAATDTQYF.

A word on this clone: This sample includes further DNA sequences coding for the same CDR3. In DNA, the CDR3 is TGTGCCAGCTCACCACAGGGGAACACTGAAGCTTTCTTT. As protein: CASSPQGNTEAFF. The chain couples TRBV18 to TRBJ1-1; D gene uncertain. The CDR3 covers 13 residues. Trimming shortened V by 1 base and J by 1 base, and 4 bases separated the two germline ends. CDR1 is KGHSH and CDR2 is LQKENI in the germline V gene.

The chain recombines TRBV19 with TRBJ1-6; 8 bases map to TRBD1. Germline V gene sequence: CDR1 LNHDA, CDR2 SQIVND (reference sequence). J gave up 1 base and V 4 bases, and 6 bases lay outside the gene matches. The CDR3 is made up of 17 amino acids. The CDR3 protein is CASSTRGRWSYNSPLHF. CDR3 bases: TGTGCCAGTAGTACCAGGGGGCGATGGTCCTATAATTCACCCCTCCACTTT.

The chain couples TRBV20-1 to TRBJ1-1; D not resolved. The CDR3 consists of 11 residues. V lost 8 bases, J lost 6 bases, and 13 bases lay in between. The V gene's germline CDR1 is DFQATT and CDR2 SNEGSKA (reference sequence). The CDR3 is CSTSRRAEAFF. In nucleotides, the CDR3 is TGCAGTACATCTCGTAGAGCTGAAGCTTTCTTT.

This rearrangement joins TRBV6-5 to TRBJ1-2; TRBD1 is a possible D gene (5 bases). The CDR3 loop spans 15 amino acids. Germline CDR1 reads MNHEY; CDR2 reads SVGAGI. V was shortened by 2 bases and J by 8 bases, with 18 bases between the two germline ends. The CDR3 loop is CASSYRAVYKGGYTF. CDR3 nucleotide sequence: TGTGCCAGCAGTTACCGGGCAGTCTACAAGGGGGGCTACACCTTC.

This clone was seen just once. The chain recombines TRBV29-1 with TRBJ2-7; D gene unclear. V was shortened by 7 bases and J by 0 bases, with 13 bases between the two germline ends. Looked up from germline, CDR1 is SQVTM and CDR2 is ANQGSEA. The CDR3 totals 13 residues. The CDR3 spells CSGFFVNSYEQYF. The CDR3 DNA reads as TGCAGCGGATTCTTCGTAAACTCCTACGAGCAGTACTTC.

This chain uses TRBV15 with TRBJ2-6; D may be TRBD2 (5 bases). V lost 6 bases to trimming and J lost 0 bases, with 9 bases between them. The CDR3 is 15 amino acids. Germline values: CDR1 LNHNV, CDR2 YYDKDF (reference sequence). CDR3 in DNA: TGTGCCACCAGAGACGGACTCTCTGGGGCCAACGTCCTGACTTTC. It codes for CATRDGLSGANVLTF.

This chain uses TRBV6-5 with TRBJ2-7; D is possibly TRBD1 (5 bases). Germline values: CDR1 MNHEY, CDR2 SVGAGI. CDR3 length equals 12 residues. V lost 7 bases and J 7 bases, leaving 14 bases between the germline ends. CDR3 amino acids: CASKLGDSEQYF. CDR3 DNA: TGTGCCAGCAAGCTAGGGGATTCGGAGCAGTACTTC.

The rearrangement links TRBV7-2 to TRBJ2-7; 8 bases align to TRBD2. With V trimmed by 0 bases and J by 2 bases, 12 bases remained unmatched. In germline, CDR1 is SGHTA, CDR2 FQGNSA. The CDR3 consists of 18 residues. CDR3: CASSLASGSFSPTYEQYF. CDR3 DNA: TGTGCCAGCAGCTTAGCCAGCGGGAGTTTTAGCCCCACCTACGAGCAGTACTTC.

This chain uses TRBV28 with TRBJ1-1; the D is unclear. From germline, CDR1 is MDHEN and CDR2 SYDVKM. This CDR3 has 13 residues. V was cut by 7 bases and J by 7 bases, with 16 bases left in between. CDR3 region: CASKRPGGGEAFF. Here the CDR3 DNA reads TGTGCCAGCAAGCGACCGGGAGGCGGTGAAGCTTTCTTT.

V is TRBV27 and J is TRBJ2-5; 8 nucleotides align to TRBD2. V trimming: 6 bases; J trimming: 4 bases; junction bases outside the gene matches: 7. In germline, CDR1 is MNHEY, CDR2 SMNVEV (reference sequence). CDR3 length equals 14 residues. CDR3 DNA sequence: TGTGCCAGCAGGCTAGCGGGTGCGGGAGAGACCCAGTACTTC. This sequence encodes CASRLAGAGETQYF.